This T cell receptor beta chain was recorded in a study of CD8 T cells in ankylosing spondylitis. The length of the CDR3 is 13 residues. CDR1 is SNHLY and CDR2 is FYNNEI in the germline V gene. Trimming cost V 6 bases and J 3 bases, with 12 bases left between them. General observations from the study: Disease-linked clones bore a CD8+ phenotype and were relatively rare in peripheral blood. It was reported that disease-linked clones were significantly enriched in matched ankylosing spondylitis synovial fluid. In ankylosing spondylitis blood, a motif of roughly 8 highly homologous TCR beta variants appeared characteristic.

Concerning this clonotype itself: Its specificity is unknown.

The TCR beta libraries were generated through quantitative 5'-RACE incorporating molecular barcodes. TCRdb ran MiXCR on the 5' RACE reads and lists one entry per CDR3 protein. The sample includes 350,000 to 550,000 distinct CDR3 sequences, 25% to 30% of them seen just once. Sequenced material: blood, either unsorted or a sorted T cell fraction (not recorded which). The source of this sequence is a male donor with ankylosing spondylitis. The chain recombines TRBV2 with TRBJ2-7; no reliable D call. CDR3 in amino acids: CASRTIRLYEQYF. The DNA of the CDR3 is TGTGCCAGCAGGACCATCCGTCTCTACGAGCAGTACTTC. Combining the CDR3 with reference TRBV2 and TRBJ2-7 gives the whole variable domain EPEVTQTPSHQVTQMGQEVILRCVPISNHLYFYWYRQILGQKVEFLVSFYNNEISEKSEIFDDQFSVERPDGSNFTLKIRSTKLEDSAMYFCASRTIRLYEQYFGPGTRLTVT.